This paragraph reports one T cell receptor (beta chain). Its antigen is not known. Measured with immunoSEQ multiplex PCR; TCRdb has only the in-frame clones, and not every one. Of 90,000 to 95,000 clones in the sample, over 75% were seen once. These data come from a study of T cell responses to AZD1222 COVID-19 vaccine. Study-level points and caveats: The breadth and depth of Spike-specific TCRs increased once two AZD1222 doses had been given.

The CDR3 spans 14 residues. Germline-derived CDR1 and CDR2 are MNHEY and SVGAGI. The trim removed 6 bases at V and 7 bases at J, leaving 7 bases unmatched. The chain carries TRBV6-5 and TRBJ1-2, with 11 bases identical to TRBD1. The TCR comes from an adult who received the AZD1222 COVID-19 vaccine. The specimen was peripheral blood, collected 28 days after the second AZD1222 dose. The CDR3 nucleotides are TGTGCCAGCAGACAAGGGACAGGGGGTGCTGGCTACACCTTC. Its protein product is CASRQGTGGAGYTF.